This T cell receptor (beta chain) came from a study of cytomegalovirus exposure and HLA in healthy donors (dated by TCRdb to 2016 to 2017). Concerning the study at large: In an earlier analysis of 450 to 750 of the donors, 276 Gb of sequence data and 117 million unique TCR beta sequences from about 180 million T cells were reported. An early release covering roughly 600 HLA-typed donors comprised 250 to 350 gigabases of sequencing data and around 80 million unique TCR sequences. Among the roughly 370 genotyped donors, approximately 82% belonged to the genetic ancestry cluster associated with self-reported Caucasian donors. The study was designed to test whether signatures of past pathogen exposure could be identified by cataloging public T cell receptors. The study used immunosequencing to profile the T cell repertoires of around 600 subjects and linked those repertoires to cytomegalovirus serostatus. A separate validation cohort of about 110 different subjects was used in addition to the roughly 620-subject first cohort. To predict cytomegalovirus infection status, the study brought together high-throughput TCR immunosequencing, statistical association of individual TCRs with disease status, and machine learning. In a later analysis, previously published TCR beta repertoires from more than 500 donors were re-analyzed and high-resolution HLA genotyping was added so that TCR occurrence patterns could be studied. In the later analysis, no new phenotypic data were used to find candidate immune exposures; instead, reliance was placed on TCR beta sequences and their occurrence across donors. An earlier analysis of several hundred of the donors used high-throughput TCR beta sequencing to judge whether each TCR beta V gene segment behaved as functional or pseudogenic. Alongside the repertoire data, information on donor age, sex, ethnicity and CMV serostatus was compiled. A later genetic analysis took genome-wide SNP genotypes for about 65% of the 666 donors and used that subset as a discovery cohort. All discovery cohort repertoires had been generated on a single sequencing platform. HLA typing covered class I and class II loci at four-digit resolution. The number of donors typed differed by locus, with roughly 629-640 for A, B, C, DRB1 and DQB1, over 500 for DQA1, over 600 for DPA1, and around 430 for DPB1. Four or five DR-DQ haplotypes were handled as single units for association and clustering because linkage in the cohort was strong. Across some 400 genotyped donors of the cohort, an average of about 240,000 unique TCR beta nucleotide sequences per donor were sequenced, and 15% to 20% of those sequences were non-productive. Overall study results and their limits: The classifier was reported to diagnose cytomegalovirus status with high specificity and sensitivity in both the original and validation cohorts. The authors suggested that the approach could potentially be extended to other disease states and immunological phenotypes. Compared with equally common non-associated chains, HLA-associated TCR beta chains in a later analysis were more clonally expanded and had lower generation probabilities. In a later genetic analysis, a missense DCLRE1C variant was associated with V-gene and J-gene trimming of TCR beta chains, and the association was replicated in an independent cohort. Because some donors lacked HLA typing at each locus, the association tests relied only on the typed subset. This cohort had only TCR beta chains sequenced, and the lack of alpha or paired-chain data limited which features could be detected. Broadly in line with IMGT annotations, most TCR beta V segments showed up in productive rearrangements about 87% or about 30% of the time in an earlier analysis of several hundred of the donors. Compared with the roughly 670-donor mean, donors in an Asian-associated ancestry cluster had fewer N-insertions in productive TCRs, according to a later genetic analysis. According to a later analysis, most CMV-associated TCR beta chains appeared to be HLA-restricted, and the HLA associations seemed to be driven largely by CMV exposure. In a later analysis, over 15,000 TCR beta sequences were associated with specific HLA alleles at a false discovery rate of 0.05. Because counts were too low, seventeen rarely observed V segments, including chromosome 9 orphons, were excluded from the earlier analysis of around 590 of the donors. Most TCR sequences were seen in very few donors, while some public TCRs were found in many individuals. Roughly uniform sequencing depth across donors was assumed in presence/absence analyses, although this assumption may not hold. In vitro tests confirmed that three of the cytomegalovirus-associated TCR beta chains recognize cytomegalovirus antigens. The 87-base-pair reads could not distinguish some IMGT-functional V segments, including TRBV6-2 and TRBV6-3, so those segments were excluded. Several of the top co-occurrence clusters appeared to be linked to parvovirus B19, influenza, CMV and Epstein-Barr virus, according to a later analysis. When HLA alleles, especially DR and DQ, strongly co-occurred, TCR associations were difficult to assign to individual alleles. A further reported finding was that TCR beta sequences accurately predicted the HLA-A and HLA-B alleles for most subjects in the first cohort. According to a later analysis, TCR association rates differed among HLA loci, with DRB1 alleles showing the most associated TCRs and HLA-C alleles showing the fewest. Linkage disequilibrium might explain the correlated functional status among segregating V segments, but an unknown experimental factor could not be excluded. A cluster of highly shared sequence variants was judged likely to be a technical artifact of the sequencing pipeline. The study listed 164 TCR beta chains as associated with cytomegalovirus. Immune exposure information for the cohort was limited to CMV serostatus.

Libraries were made using the immunoSEQ multiplex PCR assay. For the multiplex PCR, a mixture combining 60 forward primers for TCR Vbeta segments and 13 reverse primers for TCR Jbeta segments was used. The CDR3 region of rearranged TCR beta genes was amplified from genomic DNA by a multiplex PCR assay. The Illumina HiSeq System was used to sequence the amplified TCR beta libraries as 87-base-pair reads. In the paper's pipeline: A later analysis tallied some 79 million unique TCR beta chains across the 666 repertoires, and 10 million to 11 million of those chains were shared by two or more donors. Raw reads were error-corrected and collapsed into unique sequences with a nearest-neighbor algorithm that merged closely related sequences to remove PCR and sequencing errors. To assign V, D and J gene segments, CDR3 sequences were aligned to IMGT reference sequences. Each retained sequence needed at least a six-nucleotide match to both a V gene segment and a J gene segment. A rearrangement was called productive if the CDR3 had no stop codons and remained in frame with V and J, and every other rearrangement was called non-productive. CDR3 was defined according to IMGT convention as the region running from the second conserved V-encoded cysteine to the conserved J-encoded phenylalanine. The earlier analysis of roughly 590 of the donors excluded any sequence lacking an unambiguous match to a single V gene segment. In an earlier analysis of 500 to 750 of the donors, V segments were called functional above 56.7% productive rearrangements and were called segregating when the between-donor standard deviation exceeded 5%. A statistical classification framework was built for diagnosing cytomegalovirus status from the catalog of TCR beta chain sequences. A later analysis assigned V and J genes by comparing TCR nucleotide sequences with IMGT/GENE-DB human TR gene sequences. In a later analysis, CDR3 sequences and most-parsimonious VDJ recombination scenarios were assigned using the TCRdist pipeline. In a later analysis, each TCR beta chain was defined by its CDR3 amino acid sequence together with its V-gene family, and reads lacking a unique V-gene family were excluded. To address suspected cross-contamination and a sequencing artifact, a later analysis removed a few hundred highly shared, low-generation-probability nucleotide sequences. In a later analysis, a clonal expansion index for each public chain was calculated from normalized within-repertoire ranks of inferred template counts. Generation probabilities in a later analysis came from a VDJ recombination model fitted to out-of-frame rearrangements, and those results were checked against IGoR. In a later analysis, TCR-TCR, TCR-HLA and TCR-CMV co-occurrence was scored with hypergeometric tests, and a repertoire-size bias correction was applied to TCR pairs. A later analysis estimated false discovery rates by permuting HLA or CMV assignments 20 times. In a later analysis, co-occurring TCRs were grouped with DBSCAN, and TCRdist sequence similarity was added when clustering was performed within HLA-allele-positive subsets. Repertoires with fewer than 30,000 or more than 120,000 public chains were left out of co-occurrence clustering, as were about five repertoires with anomalous nucleotide sharing. TCRdb carries this immuneACCESS record with in-frame sequences only. Its versions omit some clonotypes, under half of them owing to an unresolved V gene in the studies checked, with the rest unexplained. V and J calls and clone size are copied from that table; D and trimming were computed from the DNA. The sample data list around 94,000 clones, and over 80% of these were observed just once. Just over 2.5% of the sample is taken by the ten largest.

V is cut by 7 bases and J by 2 bases, and the space between the germline ends is 14 bases. Its CDR3 holds 14 amino acids, cysteine through phenylalanine. The read is trimmed to its CDR3 DNA, 42 bases read in frame from base 1. CDR1 and CDR2, per the germline V gene, are SGHRS and YFSETQ. Concerning this clone itself: Its antigen target is currently unknown. Per-base qualities were not stored, and no clone one base away is much larger.

In total, roughly 710 healthy bone marrow donors made up the cohort. Cohort members were all nominally healthy when sampled, although unrecorded immune exposures were likely present. The donor tested CMV seronegative and was one of the 352 seronegative cohort members. A peripheral blood sample was provided by each donor, and peripheral blood mononuclear cells were used for TCR beta sequencing. Genomic DNA extraction from the blood cell samples was performed with the Qiagen DNeasy Blood Extraction Kit. Material for sequencing was PBMCs. The clonotype originates from a middle-aged man in good health and CMV-seronegative. The chain links TRBV5-1 with TRBJ2-3; perhaps TRBD2 is the D gene, with 5 bases matching. The CDR3 in this case is CASYDYRNTDTQYF. The sequenced DNA is TGCGCCAGCTACGACTACCGGAACACAGATACGCAGTATTTT. Joined to the reference TRBV5-1 and TRBJ2-3 proteins, this CDR3 gives the full variable domain: KAGVTQTPRYLIKTRGQQVTLSCSPISGHRSVSWYQQTPGQGLQFLFEYFSETQRNKGNFPGRFSGRQFSNSRSEMNVSTLELGDSALYLCASYDYRNTDTQYFGPGTRLTVL.